Reported below is one T cell receptor (beta chain). In its sample, this clonotype was seen a few times. What antigen it recognizes has not been identified. No much larger clonotype is one base removed from it; base qualities were not supplied. Amplification of TCR beta CDR3 regions was carried out from RNA transcripts. For the first round of RT-PCR on the TCR CDR3, the HTBI primer set was used together with the Qiagen OneStep RT-PCR kit. Libraries were constructed in a second round of multiplex PCR, after which size selection and purification were carried out. Sequencing of the libraries was done on an Illumina HiSeq2000 using paired-end 100 bp reads. As for how the authors treated the data: Raw data were processed with SOAPnuke, discarding reads with adapters, uncalled bases, mean Phred below 15, or no exact constant-primer or identifier match. High-quality paired reads were merged using COPE v1.2.5, and each unique nucleotide sequence was defined as a clonotype. MiTCR v1.1 was used to align the clonotypes against IMGT TRBV, TRBD and TRBJ reference segments. The analysis included only V-J combinations with a frequency above 0.0001, which together covered around 99% of the repertoires. The TCS score was defined as F50 (clonal expansion) divided by E x V (chaos), with BLOSUM62-based TCRdist calculated between CDR3 peptides within each V-J. Welch's t-statistics and random forest reduced some 510 V-J features to roughly 13, which were used in a naive Bayes classifier (R e1071). TCRdb reprocessing: public reads trimmed at Q25 with fastp, clones called with MiXCR, in-frame beta chains kept. A single entry per CDR3 protein holds the most common genes and DNA from its merged rows. It is TCRdb's table, rather than the study itself, that gives the V and J calls and clone size. Here the sample has about 740,000 distinct CDR3 sequences; less than 15% occur a single time. Approximately 10% of the sample is taken by the ten largest.

The CDR3 holds 16 amino acids from the cysteine to the phenylalanine. Left in the record is the CDR3 DNA by itself, 48 bases read in frame from the first base. Unmatched junction bases come to 8, with V trimmed by 0 bases and J by 4 bases. According to the germline V gene (reference sequence), CDR1 reads DFQATT and CDR2 reads SNEGSKA. The source of the sample is a study of T cells in Graves' hyperthyroidism and ophthalmopathy (dated 2019 in TCRdb). Background on the whole study: Peripheral blood was collected at initial diagnosis, before any treatment. To identify TCR V-J signatures that set the groups apart, the researchers used a discovery cohort of about a hundred patients, made up of under 45 with Graves' ophthalmopathy and some 55 with stable Graves' hyperthyroidism. Prospective prediction of ophthalmopathy was tested in an independent validation cohort consisting of 18 to 20 hyperthyroidism patients and more than 15 patients who later progressed to ophthalmopathy. The 85 to 100 discovery patients were randomly split 7:3 into training and test sets. In addition, the study compared T-cell repertoires in thyroid tissue and in blood from five to seven Graves' hyperthyroidism patients. Following sampling, methimazole starting at 30 mg daily was given to hyperthyroidism patients, and high-dose intravenous methylprednisolone was given to ophthalmopathy patients. According to the paper, TCR Vbeta CDR3 sequencing was carried out on roughly 130 peripheral blood samples, which came from some 41 ophthalmopathy, 75 to 80 hyperthyroidism and 17 progressor patients.

Beyond this particular receptor, the publication reports: In cross-validation, a model built on a 13 V-J signature told ophthalmopathy apart from stable hyperthyroidism with less than 90% sensitivity and roughly 82% specificity, and in testing the same model reached 80%/75%. During validation, the model predicted progression to ophthalmopathy a median of approximately six months ahead of onset, with around 71% sensitivity and around 73% specificity. Blood samples also contained most of the expanded thyroid clonotypes (frequency above 0.001), which suggests that blood repertoires may reflect thyroid immune responses. Sample size was not statistically predetermined, and blinding of investigators to group allocation was not performed.

A patient counted as having stable Graves' hyperthyroidism if no progression to ophthalmopathy occurred over 18 months of follow-up. Hyperthyroidism patients were aged 18 to 65 years and newly diagnosed, with disease duration of less than 2 months. Patients with uncontrolled infections, other autoimmune diseases, pregnancy or lactation were excluded. Diagnoses were based on clinical symptoms, serum thyroxine and TRAb, thyroid ultrasound and orbital computed tomography. PBMCs were separated from 8 to 10 ml of fresh peripheral blood using Ficoll-Paque density gradient centrifugation. Total RNA was extracted using Trizol reagent, and RNA quality was assessed on an Agilent 2100 Bioanalyzer.

This receptor was obtained from a woman younger than 35 with Graves' hyperthyroidism. The sample consisted of blood. In this chain, TRBV20-1 is recombined with TRBJ2-1, with TRBD2 matching 8 junction bases. The nucleotide sequence is TGCAGTGCTAGAGATCCGGGGGGGCCAATATACAATGAGCAGTTCTTC. Translation gives CSARDPGGPIYNEQFF.